Listed here are 29 T cell receptor beta chains from one sample, sequenced in a study of blood T cells in healthy people across ages. A J-beta primer mix and a sample-barcoded 5' primer were used in a second PCR of roughly 7 to 12 cycles. TCRdb ran MiXCR on the 5' RACE reads and lists one entry per CDR3 protein. Here the sample spans 1,300,000 or so distinct CDR3 sequences, around 59% being singletons. The specimen sequenced was blood. The receptors here all came from a man between 18 and 29 years old in good health.

V and J are TRBV6-6 and TRBJ2-1; TRBD1 might be the D (6 bases). V shed 7 bases and J shed 4 bases, with 11 bases lying between them. The V gene's germline CDR1 is MNHNY and CDR2 SVGAGI (reference sequence). The CDR3 contains 13 residues. The CDR3 loop reads CASIGTTYNEQFF. The CDR3 DNA reads as TGTGCCAGCATTGGGACAACTTACAATGAGCAGTTCTTC.

The V gene is TRBV6-2 or TRBV6-3, the J gene TRBJ2-1; TRBD2 agrees at 10 bases. CDR3 length: 16 residues. J gave up 4 bases and V 5 bases, and 8 bases lay outside the gene matches. Germline values: CDR1 MNHEY, CDR2 SVGEGT. In nucleotides, the CDR3 is TGTGCCAGCAGTATAGCGGGGGGCATCCTTTACAATGAGCAGTTCTTC. This sequence encodes CASSIAGGILYNEQFF.

This clonotype was observed once. The rearrangement joins TRBV10-3 to TRBJ1-2; a weak D match, TRBD1 (6 bases). The V gene's germline CDR1 is ENHRY and CDR2 SYGVKD. V was pared by 11 bases and J by 7 bases, with 17 bases between. The CDR3 loop spans 12 amino acids. The CDR3 sequence is CAARGGEGGYTF. The CDR3 DNA reads as TGTGCCGCCAGAGGGGGGGAGGGTGGCTACACCTTC.

The rearrangement links TRBV12-5 to TRBJ1-1; D gene uncertain. Germline CDR1 reads LGHNT; CDR2 reads FRNRAP. Trimming left V 2 bases short and J 4 bases short, with 2 bases between. This CDR3 spans 11 amino acids. For the CDR3, the DNA is TGTGCTAGTGGTTTGAGCACTGAAGCTTTCTTT. It specifies CASGLSTEAFF. Supplemented by reference TRBV12-5 and TRBJ1-1, the full variable domain reads DARVTQTPRHKVTEMGQEVTMRCQPILGHNTVFWYRQTMMQGLELLAYFRNRAPLDDSGMPKDRFSAEMPDATLATLKIQPSEPRDSAVYFCASGLSTEAFFGQGTRLTVV.

This clonotype was seen a handful of times. The rearrangement joins TRBV6-6 to TRBJ2-7; 8 nucleotides match TRBD2. Per germline, CDR1 MNHNY and CDR2 SVGAGI (reference sequence). V shed 6 bases and J 4 bases; nucleotides not matched to a gene: 5. The CDR3 is made up of 13 amino acids. Written as DNA, the CDR3 is TGTGCCAGCAGGATAAGACTAGCGTACGAGCAGTACTTC. This codes for CASRIRLAYEQYF.

The chain uses TRBV7-9 and TRBJ2-4; 9 bases fit TRBD1. Judging by the DNA end, TRBJ2-7 fits better; the J call may be wrong. The CDR3 consists of 16 residues. From germline, CDR1 is SEHNR and CDR2 FQNEAQ (reference sequence). The CDR3 protein is CASSSLGTGFSYEQYF. For the CDR3, the DNA is TGTGCCAGCAGCTCATTAGGGACAGGGTTCTCCTACGAGCAGTACTTC.

This clonotype was seen more than once but under ten times. This CDR3 reads CSALGGEETQYF. The CDR3 DNA follows: TGCAGTGCTCTGGGGGGGGAAGAGACCCAGTACTTC. The gene calls are TRBV20-1 and TRBJ2-5; the match to TRBD2 covers 7 bases. CDR3 size: 12 residues. Germline V CDR1 and CDR2: DFQATT, SNEGSKA (reference sequence). The V and J ends lost 5 bases and 3 bases, in that order; junction bases with no gene match: 3.

V is TRBV11-2 and J is TRBJ2-5, with D perhaps TRBD1 (5 bases). The J call is doubtful: the DNA matches TRBJ2-7 better. CDR3 length: 14 amino acids. Germline V gene data show CDR1 as SGHAT and CDR2 as FQNNGV. Here the CDR3 reads CASSSTSGFYEQYF. The CDR3 nucleotides read TGTGCCAGCAGCAGCACCTCAGGGTTCTACGAGCAGTACTTC.

There are a few counts of this clonotype. The chain employs TRBV29-1 and TRBJ2-1, with TRBD1 identical over 7 bases. CDR3 length equals 11 residues. Per germline, CDR1 SQVTM and CDR2 ANQGSEA. V shed 7 bases and J 9 bases; nucleotides not matched to a gene: 6. CDR3 sequence reads: CSGGTVSEQFF. CDR3 bases: TGCAGCGGGGGGACAGTCAGTGAGCAGTTCTTC.

The J gene is TRBJ2-7, the V gene TRBV7-9; a possible D gene is TRBD1 (6 bases). CDR1 SEHNR and CDR2 FQNEAQ come from the germline V gene (reference sequence). V was trimmed by 0 bases and J by 7 bases, leaving 16 bases between them. The CDR3 is made up of 15 amino acids. The CDR3 DNA reads as TGTGCCAGCAGCTTAGCCACAGGGACCTTTTGGGAGCAGTACTTC. Translating gives CASSLATGTFWEQYF.

The V gene is TRBV7-9, the J gene TRBJ2-1; perhaps TRBD1 as D (9 bases). The CDR3 runs 17 residues. Trimming cost V 5 bases and J 6 bases, with 23 bases left between them. CDR1 SEHNR and CDR2 FQNEAQ come from the germline V gene (reference sequence). CDR3 coding DNA: TGTGCCAGCAGCCTCCCGGGGGGGACAGGGCGCTCCAATGAGCAGTTCTTC. Its translation: CASSLPGGTGRSNEQFF.

The gene calls are TRBV2 and TRBJ1-6; 7 bases map to TRBD1. Germline CDR1 and CDR2: SNHLY and FYNNEI. V shed 11 bases and J 10 bases; nucleotides not matched to a gene: 8. This CDR3 spans 12 amino acids. The CDR3 bases are TGTGCCGGGAGACAGGGAGACTCACCCCTCCACTTT. As protein: CAGRQGDSPLHF.

CDR3 sequence: CAISQTSGAQSNNEQFF. The DNA for the CDR3 is TGTGCCATCAGCCAGACTAGCGGGGCACAAAGCAACAATGAGCAGTTCTTC. The rearrangement joins TRBV10-3 to TRBJ2-1, with TRBD2 matching over 11 bases. V shed 6 bases, J shed 5 bases, and the junction held 12 bases outside the gene matches. Germline CDR1 and CDR2: ENHRY and SYGVKD. This CDR3 has 17 residues.

The V and J genes are TRBV6-1 and TRBJ1-2; D may be TRBD1 (6 bases). Germline CDR1 and CDR2: MNHNS and SASEGT. The CDR3 totals 13 residues. V was clipped by 6 bases and J by 9 bases, with 17 bases between them. The CDR3 DNA sequence: TGTGCCAGCAGCGACCCGGACAGCTCTCGCTACACCTTC. Residues: CASSDPDSSRYTF.

V is TRBV28 and J is TRBJ2-2; D is unclear. CDR1 MDHEN and CDR2 SYDVKM come from the germline V gene. V shed 3 bases and J shed 1 base, with 6 bases lying between them. The CDR3 extends over 14 amino acids. The CDR3 loop is CASSFAVNTGELFF. The CDR3 DNA is TGTGCCAGCAGTTTTGCTGTGAACACCGGGGAGCTGTTTTTT.

The rearrangement joins TRBV7-8 to TRBJ1-5; no firm D call. The length of the CDR3 is 16 residues. Deletions cut 1 base from V and 2 bases from J, with 12 bases between. CDR1 and CDR2 (germline): SGHVS, FQNEAQ. CDR3 sequence (DNA): TGTGCCAGCAGCTTAGTGTCGACGGAGGGCAATCAGCCCCAGCATTTT. It yields the protein CASSLVSTEGNQPQHF. The full variable domain, completed using reference TRBV7-8 and TRBJ1-5, is GAGVSQSPRYKVAKRGQDVALRCDPISGHVSLFWYQQALGQGPEFLTYFQNEAQLDKSGLPSDRFFAERPEGSVSTLKIQRTQQEDSAVYLCASSLVSTEGNQPQHFGDGTRLSIL.

This clonotype was seen only once. The rearrangement links TRBV7-2 to TRBJ2-1; no clear D. Per the germline V gene, CDR1 is SGHTA and CDR2 is FQGNSA. The CDR3 length is 10 residues. V lost 3 bases and J lost 13, with 7 bases in between. In nucleotides, the CDR3 is TGTGCCAGCAGCTTGGAGACCCAGTTCTTC. This translates into CASSLETQFF.

The rearrangement links TRBV12-3 or TRBV12-4 to TRBJ2-3; D is uncertain. The CDR3 loop spans 14 amino acids. V was pared by 0 bases and J by 13 bases, with 17 bases between. This CDR3 is CASSLALPSPSEYF. Written as DNA, the CDR3 is TGTGCCAGCAGTTTAGCGCTCCCCTCCCCCTCGGAGTATTTT.

This clonotype has more than one count but fewer than ten. The rearrangement uses TRBV6-5 and TRBJ2-1; 11 bases are a match to TRBD2. CDR3 size: 17 residues. Germline-derived CDR1 and CDR2 are MNHEY and SVGAGI. After removal of 0 bases from V and 7 bases from J, the junction contained 8 bases not matched to a gene. The CDR3 here is CASSYSNVASGRNEQFF. CDR3 nucleotides: TGTGCCAGCAGTTACTCGAACGTAGCTAGCGGGAGGAATGAGCAGTTCTTC.

V gene TRBV6-1 combines with J gene TRBJ1-5, with a possible D match to TRBD1 (6 bases). The CDR3 loop spans 14 amino acids. The germline V and J ends were trimmed by 5 bases and 3 bases, with 11 bases remaining between them. Germline lookup yields CDR1 MNHNS and CDR2 SASEGT. Written as DNA, the CDR3 is TGTGCCAGCAGTACACGACAGGACAATCAGCCCCAGCATTTT. Protein sequence: CASSTRQDNQPQHF.

The chain couples TRBV7-8 to TRBJ2-3, with TRBD2 matching 15 bases. The CDR3 spans 17 residues. Germline CDR1 reads SGHVS; CDR2 reads FQNEAQ. J lost 4 bases, V lost 5 bases, and 7 bases had no gene match. In DNA, the CDR3 is TGTGCCAGCAGCCTCGGGACTAGCGGGAGGATAGCAGATACGCAGTATTTT. Its protein is CASSLGTSGRIADTQYF.

Of note for this clonotype: The junction does not match germline at one end; this may be a read error. The rearrangement joins TRBV15 to TRBJ1-5; D is unclear. The CDR3 is made up of 12 amino acids. From germline, CDR1 is LNHNV and CDR2 YYDKDF (reference sequence). The CDR3 is CATSRDSAPQHF. DNA of the CDR3: TGCGCCACCAGCAGAGATTCGGCACCCCAGCATTTT.

On this clonotype: Relative to the germline gene, one junction end is altered; a read error may explain this. CDR3 bases: TGTGCCAGCAGTTATGATATCGGGACAGAACGTGAAGAACTGTTTTTT. Translation gives CASSYDIGTEREELFF. The chain employs TRBV6-5 and TRBJ1-4; 7 bases are a match to TRBD1. The length of the CDR3 is 16 residues. CDR1 and CDR2 (germline): MNHEY, SVGAGI.

The chain recombines TRBV11-2 with TRBJ2-1; TRBD1 matches 9 bases. CDR1 and CDR2 (germline): SGHAT, FQNNGV. The CDR3 is 17 amino acids. V shed 4 bases and J 7 bases; nucleotides not matched to a gene: 14. The CDR3 is CASSYGTGTGSLNEQFF. The CDR3 nucleotides read TGTGCCAGCAGCTACGGGACCGGGACAGGGAGTTTAAATGAGCAGTTCTTC. Supplemented by reference TRBV11-2 and TRBJ2-1, the full variable domain reads EAGVAQSPRYKIIEKRQSVAFWCNPISGHATLYWYQQILGQGPKLLIQFQNNGVVDDSQLPKDRFSAERLKGVDSTLKIQPAKLEDSAVYLCASSYGTGTGSLNEQFFGPGTRLTVL.

This chain links TRBV27 with TRBJ2-1; possible D gene TRBD2, 5 bases. The CDR3 extends over 13 amino acids. Germline CDR1 and CDR2: MNHEY and SMNVEV (reference sequence). V lost 6 bases and J lost 11, with 17 bases in between. The CDR3 loop is CASSPGESPKQFF. CDR3 in DNA: TGTGCCAGCAGCCCCGGGGAAAGCCCCAAGCAGTTCTTC.

This chain uses TRBV11-2 with TRBJ1-2; D not resolved. The CDR3 extends over 15 amino acids. Trimming removed 2 bases at V and 3 bases at J, with 13 bases between. Germline V gives CDR1 SGHAT, CDR2 FQNNGV. CDR3 sequence reads: CASSLNPDSHYGYTF. The CDR3 nucleotides read TGTGCCAGCAGCTTAAATCCAGACTCGCACTATGGCTACACCTTC.

This clonotype appeared a few times. This rearrangement joins TRBV7-2 to TRBJ2-3; 8 bases fit TRBD1. The V segment lost 2 bases and the J segment 6 bases; nucleotides outside the gene matches: 13. CDR1 is SGHTA and CDR2 is FQGNSA in the germline V gene. This CDR3 has 17 residues. CDR3 in amino acids: CASSLIGRTGRTDTQYF. In nucleotides, the CDR3 is TGTGCCAGCAGCTTAATCGGAAGGACAGGGAGAACGGATACGCAGTATTTT.

This clonotype was detected only a few times. The J gene is TRBJ2-1, the V gene TRBV5-6; D is ambiguous. Germline V gene data show CDR1 as SGHDT and CDR2 as YYEEEE. The CDR3 totals 12 residues. V was trimmed by 0 bases and J by 10 bases, leaving 8 bases between them. The CDR3 reads CASSLAFGEQFF. In DNA, the CDR3 is TGTGCCAGCAGCTTGGCTTTCGGAGAGCAGTTCTTC.

This clonotype was counted a few times. This chain connects TRBV24-1 to TRBJ2-5; TRBD1 might be the D (5 bases). Per germline, CDR1 KGHDR and CDR2 SFDVKD. This CDR3 is 18 amino acids long. Trimming cost V 12 bases and J 0 bases, with 28 bases left between them. The CDR3 protein is CASTGSAVNGPDQETQYF. The CDR3 coding sequence is TGTGCCTCAACAGGTTCGGCCGTCAACGGGCCAGACCAAGAGACCCAGTACTTC.